The 26 T cell receptor beta chains in this list originate from one sample, sequenced in a study of shared clonotypes between healthy human individuals. This table comes from immunoSEQ multiplex PCR, and its TCRdb copy is limited to in-frame clones, with some not included. The sample contains some 1,600,000 clones, approximately 98% of which appear only once. The sample taken for sequencing was naive CD4+ T cells sorted from blood. Subset in this sample: CD45RA+ positively selected. All receptors come from a young man in good health.

V usage is TRBV5-6 and J usage is TRBJ2-7; D not resolved. The CDR3 runs to 15 residues. The V end lost 6 bases, the J end lost 3 bases, and 19 bases lay between the germline ends. Germline CDR1 and CDR2: SGHDT and YYEEEE. The CDR3 DNA reads as TGTGCCAGCAACACCGGATATGGCACACTCTACGAGCAGTACTTC. Amino acid sequence: CASNTGYGTLYEQYF.

The V call is TRBV2, the J call TRBJ1-5, with a weak D call TRBD1 (5 bases). This CDR3 has 15 amino acids. Germline CDR1 and CDR2: SNHLY and FYNNEI. V was trimmed by 5 bases and J by 1 base, leaving 12 bases between them. This CDR3 is CASSKEWGSNQPQHF. The CDR3 nucleotides read TGTGCCAGCAGTAAGGAATGGGGGAGCAATCAGCCCCAGCATTTT.

The chain joins TRBV5-4 to TRBJ2-5; D is undetermined. This CDR3 is 14 amino acids long. Germline V CDR1 and CDR2: SGHNT, YYREEE (reference sequence). V lost 4 bases and J lost 5, with 15 bases in between. CDR3 in DNA: TGTGCCAGCAGCCCCGATGCGGCCGTGGAGACCCAGTACTTC. Amino acid sequence: CASSPDAAVETQYF.

The rearrangement uses TRBV7-9 and TRBJ2-2; 7 bases are shared with TRBD1. The junction had 10 bases not matched to a gene; V was cut back by 5 bases and J by 7 bases. CDR1 SEHNR and CDR2 FQNEAQ come from the germline V gene (reference sequence). The CDR3 runs to 15 residues. The CDR3 loop is CASSKQGNFGGELFF. DNA of the CDR3: TGTGCCAGCAGCAAACAGGGGAATTTCGGCGGGGAGCTGTTTTTT.

The chain combines TRBV11-3 with TRBJ2-7; 10 positions agree with TRBD2. The length of the CDR3 is 14 residues. The germline V gene encodes CDR1 SGHNT and CDR2 YENEEA. After removal of 4 bases from V and 3 bases from J, the junction contained 3 bases not matched to a gene. This chain's CDR3 is CASSWGLAYYEQYF. Here the CDR3 DNA reads TGTGCCAGCAGCTGGGGACTAGCGTACTACGAGCAGTACTTC.

This sequence joins TRBV15 and TRBJ2-3; D not certain. The germline gives CDR1 LNHNV, CDR2 YYDKDF (reference sequence). V was shortened by 6 bases and J by 4 bases, with 11 bases between the two germline ends. The CDR3 spans 13 residues. CDR3 sequence: CATSPRPADTQYF. The CDR3 DNA sequence: TGTGCCACCAGTCCGAGACCCGCAGATACGCAGTATTTT.

The chain links TRBV29-1 to TRBJ2-5; no firm D call. This CDR3 comprises 11 residues. V was pared by 3 bases and J by 4 bases, with 6 bases between. Germline lookup yields CDR1 SQVTM and CDR2 ANQGSEA. The CDR3 DNA reads as TGCAGCGTTGACTGGGGAGAGACCCAGTACTTC. Translating it yields CSVDWGETQYF.

This chain connects TRBV27 to TRBJ2-1, with 7 bases lining up with TRBD2. CDR3 size: 16 residues. Germline CDR1 MNHEY, CDR2 SMNVEV (reference sequence). J lost 2 bases, V lost 4 bases, and 8 bases had no gene match. CDR3: CASSSRDYQTYNEQFF. Written as DNA, the CDR3 is TGTGCCAGCAGTTCTCGGGACTATCAGACCTACAATGAGCAGTTCTTC.

This clone was counted once. J is TRBJ2-2 and V is TRBV7-9; 9 bases match TRBD2. The V and J ends lost 11 bases and 3 bases, in that order; junction bases with no gene match: 7. The CDR3 has 14 residues. CDR1 is SEHNR, CDR2 FQNEAQ, per germline (reference sequence). The CDR3 sequence is CAGALAGHTGELFF. The CDR3 nucleotides are TGTGCCGGGGCCCTAGCGGGGCACACCGGGGAGCTGTTTTTT.

This clone came up once. The genes are TRBV5-1 and TRBJ1-4, with D unclear. This CDR3 has 14 amino acids. V lost 0 bases, J lost 7 bases, and 10 bases lay in between. The V gene's germline CDR1 is SGHRS and CDR2 YFSETQ. The CDR3 region is CASSLGSVGEKLFF. The CDR3 DNA is TGCGCCAGCAGCTTGGGGTCAGTTGGTGAAAAACTGTTTTTT.

The V gene is TRBV6-1, the J gene TRBJ1-5; TRBD1 might be the D (6 bases). V gave up 8 bases and J gave up 3 bases, with 14 bases separating them. This CDR3 region has 14 residues. Germline V lookup: CDR1 MNHNS, CDR2 SASEGT. Written as DNA, the CDR3 is TGTGCCAGCGCTTTACAGGGAAACAATCAGCCCCAGCATTTT. This codes for CASALQGNNQPQHF.

This CDR3 reads CASTPDNGGELFF. The CDR3 region has the DNA TGTGCCAGCACCCCGGACAATGGCGGGGAGCTGTTTTTT. The chain is built from TRBV5-5 and TRBJ2-2, with a weak D call TRBD1 (5 bases). V lost 6 bases and J lost 7, with 13 bases in between. Per germline, CDR1 SGHKS and CDR2 YYEKEE (reference sequence). CDR3 length: 13 amino acids. The full variable domain, its missing parts supplied by reference TRBV5-5 and TRBJ2-2, is DAGVTQSPTHLIKTRGQQVTLRCSPISGHKSVSWYQQVLGQGPQFIFQYYEKEERGRGNFPDRFSARQFPNYSSELNVNALLLGDSALYLCASTPDNGGELFFGEGSRLTVL.

Comments on this clone: Different DNA sequences within this sample yield the same CDR3. V and J are TRBV11-3 and TRBJ2-2, with TRBD2 identical over 7 bases. There are 14 residues in the CDR3. Germline values: CDR1 SGHNT, CDR2 YENEEA. The ends lost 5 bases at V and 5 bases at J; junction bases unmatched: 5. Here the CDR3 reads CASSLGRGTGELFF. DNA of the CDR3: TGTGCCAGCAGCCTCGGGCGGGGGACCGGGGAGCTGTTTTTT.

In this sample, this clone turned up once. The same CDR3 can be traced to other DNA sequences in this sample. The chain couples TRBV5-4 to TRBJ2-3, with D uncertain. The germline V and J ends were trimmed by 2 bases and 1 base, with 5 bases remaining between them. Germline-derived CDR1 and CDR2 are SGHNT and YYREEE (reference sequence). The CDR3 extends over 13 amino acids. The CDR3 loop reads CASSFSGTDTQYF. The CDR3, as DNA: TGTGCCAGCAGCTTTTCGGGCACAGATACGCAGTATTTT. The full variable domain, its missing parts supplied by reference TRBV5-4 and TRBJ2-3, is ETGVTQSPTHLIKTRGQQVTLRCSSQSGHNTVSWYQQALGQGPQFIFQYYREEENGRGNFPPRFSGLQFPNYSSELNVNALELDDSALYLCASSFSGTDTQYFGPGTRLTVL.

This chain connects TRBV27 to TRBJ2-1; the D gene is possibly TRBD2 (6 bases). This CDR3 is 14 amino acids long. Germline CDR1 reads MNHEY; CDR2 reads SMNVEV (reference sequence). The ends were cut back, 4 bases at V and 4 bases at J, with 11 bases in the middle. As DNA, the CDR3 is TGTGCCAGCAGTTCCCAGGGACTTTACAATGAGCAGTTCTTC. Its protein product is CASSSQGLYNEQFF.

The V and J genes are TRBV7-2 and TRBJ2-3; D is ambiguous. V shed 1 base and J shed 7 bases, with 18 bases lying between them. In germline, CDR1 is SGHTA, CDR2 FQGNSA. The CDR3 consists of 16 residues. For the CDR3, the DNA is TGTGCCAGCAGCTTAGTGGGCGGCGGTAAAGTACATACGCAGTATTTT. Amino acid sequence: CASSLVGGGKVHTQYF.

V and J are TRBV29-1 and TRBJ1-2; D uncertain. This CDR3 contains 13 residues. The V and J ends lost 3 bases and 4 bases respectively, with 12 bases between them. Per the germline V gene, CDR1 is SQVTM and CDR2 is ANQGSEA. CDR3 coding DNA: TGCAGCGTTGAGGACTCCTTGGGCTATGGCTACACCTTC. This encodes CSVEDSLGYGYTF. The whole variable domain, remainder taken from reference TRBV29-1 and TRBJ1-2, is SAVISQKPSRDICQRGTSLTIQCQVDSQVTMMFWYRQQPGQSLTLIATANQGSEATYESGFVIDKFPISRPNLTFSTLTVSNMSPEDSSIYLCSVEDSLGYGYTFGSGTRLTVV.

The chain uses TRBV7-2 and TRBJ2-2; D is unresolved. V lost 2 bases to trimming and J lost 5 bases, with 9 bases between them. The germline gives CDR1 SGHTA, CDR2 FQGNSA. The CDR3 runs to 14 residues. The CDR3 spells CASSLSHGTGELFF. CDR3 coding DNA: TGTGCCAGCAGCTTATCCCACGGGACCGGGGAGCTGTTTTTT. Combining the CDR3 with reference TRBV7-2 and TRBJ2-2 gives the whole variable domain GAGVSQSPSNKVTEKGKDVELRCDPISGHTALYWYRQSLGQGLEFLIYFQGNSAPDKSGLPSDRFSAERTGGSVSTLTIQRTQQEDSAVYLCASSLSHGTGELFFGEGSRLTVL.

The V call is TRBV28, the J call TRBJ1-3, with a tentative D call TRBD1 (5 bases). CDR1 is MDHEN, CDR2 SYDVKM, per germline. The ends were cut back, 7 bases at V and 0 bases at J, with 16 bases in the middle. CDR3 length: 16 amino acids. The CDR3 DNA follows: TGTGCCAGCACCCCAACGAAGGGGAGCTCTGGAAACACCATATATTTT. Amino acids: CASTPTKGSSGNTIYF.

As regards this clone: Other DNA sequences in the same sample also yield this CDR3. The chain uses TRBV9 and TRBJ2-7, with 11 bases matching TRBD2. From germline, CDR1 is SGDLS and CDR2 YYNGEE. There are 14 residues in the CDR3. V lost 3 bases to trimming and J lost 3 bases; unmatched junction nucleotides: 2. The CDR3 bases are TGTGCCAGCAGCGCCACTAGCGGGAGCTACGAGCAGTACTTC. This sequence encodes CASSATSGSYEQYF.

In DNA form, the CDR3 reads TGTGCCAGCAGCCCGCCGGCTAGCGGCAGGGGCACCGGGGAGCTGTTTTTT. Its protein is CASSPPASGRGTGELFF. The V gene is TRBV5-4, the J gene TRBJ2-2; maybe TRBD2 (7 bases). The CDR3 runs to 17 residues. V was pared by 4 bases and J by 4 bases, with 20 bases between. The germline V gene has CDR1 SGHNT and CDR2 YYREEE (reference sequence).

The rearrangement links TRBV2 to TRBJ1-2; a weak D match, TRBD1 (6 bases). This CDR3 contains 12 residues. Germline lookup yields CDR1 SNHLY and CDR2 FYNNEI. V was shortened by 5 bases and J by 8 bases, with 12 bases between the two germline ends. CDR3 protein: CASSPQGNGYTF. CDR3 in DNA: TGTGCCAGCAGTCCCCAGGGGAACGGCTACACCTTC.

This chain connects TRBV10-3 to TRBJ2-2; D is unclear. Germline V gene lookup returns CDR1 ENHRY and CDR2 SYGVKD. V was pared by 0 bases and J by 0 bases, with 8 bases between. The CDR3 spans 16 residues. The CDR3 loop reads CAISESLAANTGELFF. CDR3 DNA: TGTGCCATCAGTGAGTCCTTGGCCGCGAACACCGGGGAGCTGTTTTTT.

V is TRBV6-5 and J is TRBJ1-1; the D gene is possibly TRBD1 (6 bases). The V gene's germline CDR1 is MNHEY and CDR2 SVGAGI. Trimming left V 2 bases short and J 10 bases short, with 23 bases between. This CDR3 spans 16 amino acids. The CDR3 coding sequence is TGTGCCAGCAGTTACCACACCGGGGGGGCGACGAAAACAGCTTTCTTT. This translates into CASSYHTGGATKTAFF.

J is TRBJ2-1 and V is TRBV11-2, with D unresolved. Germline V gene lookup returns CDR1 SGHAT and CDR2 FQNNGV. Trimming removed 5 bases at V and 7 bases at J, with 15 bases between. CDR3 length: 14 residues. The DNA of the CDR3 is TGTGCCAGCAGCCCCCGGGCTAGTTTGAATGAGCAGTTCTTC. This sequence encodes CASSPRASLNEQFF.

As concerns this clone: One end of the junction is discordant with germline, which a read error may explain. V gene TRBV30 combines with J gene TRBJ2-1; the D is unclear. CDR3 length: 10 amino acids. Germline CDR1 GTSNPN, CDR2 SVGIG (reference sequence). In DNA form, the CDR3 reads TGTGCCTCCAGCCCCCCGGTGGTCCTCTTC. Its protein product is CASSPPVVLF.